Listed below are T cell receptor beta chains from one sample, sequenced in a study of cytomegalovirus exposure and HLA in healthy donors. The assay was immunoSEQ multiplex PCR, and TCRdb's table has in-frame clones only and misses some. Among 90,000 or so clones listed, over 65% were seen once. The source material was PBMCs. These receptors all stem from a woman aged 18-35 years in good health and CMV-seropositive. The conserved cysteine and the conserved F or W are not part of the CDR3 here. A row's size may be missing; if present it is once, few, many or a size class.

>TRBJ2-2|many|16|TRBV4-3
ASSQDLGASLLTGELF
>TRBJ2-7|.|12|TRBV15
ATSRQITGTEQY
>TRBJ2-5|.|14|TRBV4-1
ASSQAQTSGGETQY
>TRBJ1-2|few|13|TRBV6-5
ASSYSTTGNYGYT
>TRBJ1-5|.|14|TRBV15
ATSSRDTLIDQPQH
>TRBJ2-2|.|14|TRBV2
ASREGTSGYTGELF
>TRBJ2-7|.|13|TRBV5-8
ASSAPPGQTYEQY
>TRBJ2-5|.|14|TRBV28
ASSPGLRHNEETQY
>TRBJ1-4|few|14|TRBV4-2
ASSQDLGGGNEKLF
>TRBJ2-5|.|13|TRBV13
ASSNRGGPQETQY
>TRBJ2-3|.|14|TRBV6-1
ASSEEAGGGTDTQY
>TRBJ1-2|.|9|TRBV6-5
ASSSLYGYT